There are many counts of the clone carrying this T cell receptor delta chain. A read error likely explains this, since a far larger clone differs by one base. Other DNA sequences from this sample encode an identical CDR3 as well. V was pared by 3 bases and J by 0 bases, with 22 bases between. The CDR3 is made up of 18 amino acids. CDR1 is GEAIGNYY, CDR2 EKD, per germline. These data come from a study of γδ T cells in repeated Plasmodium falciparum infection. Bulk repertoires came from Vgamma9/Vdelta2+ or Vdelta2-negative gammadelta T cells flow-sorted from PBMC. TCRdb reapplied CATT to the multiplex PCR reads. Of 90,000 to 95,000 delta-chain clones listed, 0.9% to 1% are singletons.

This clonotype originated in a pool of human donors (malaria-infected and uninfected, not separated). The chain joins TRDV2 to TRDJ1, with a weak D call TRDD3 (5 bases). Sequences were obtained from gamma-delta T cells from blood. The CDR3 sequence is CACDAVLGVGSNTDKLIF. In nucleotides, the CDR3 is TGTGCCTGTGACGCAGTTCTAGGTGTGGGATCGAACACCGATAAACTCATCTTT.